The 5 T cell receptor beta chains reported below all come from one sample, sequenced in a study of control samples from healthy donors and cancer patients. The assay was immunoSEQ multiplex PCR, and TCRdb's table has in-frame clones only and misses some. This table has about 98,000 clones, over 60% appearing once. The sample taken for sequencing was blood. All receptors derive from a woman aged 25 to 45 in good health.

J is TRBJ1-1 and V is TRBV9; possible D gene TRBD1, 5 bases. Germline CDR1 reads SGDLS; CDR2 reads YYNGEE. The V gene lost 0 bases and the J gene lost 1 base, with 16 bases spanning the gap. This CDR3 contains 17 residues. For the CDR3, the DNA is TGTGCCAGCAGCGTAGAGGGTCAGGTGGGGGAGAACACTGAAGCTTTCTTT. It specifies CASSVEGQVGENTEAFF.

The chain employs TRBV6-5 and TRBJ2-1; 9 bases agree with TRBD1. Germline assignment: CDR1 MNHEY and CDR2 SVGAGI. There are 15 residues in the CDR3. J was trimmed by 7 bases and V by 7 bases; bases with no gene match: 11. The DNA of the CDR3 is TGTGCCAGCACCCAGTGGGGACAGGGACGGAATGAGCAGTTCTTC. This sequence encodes CASTQWGQGRNEQFF.

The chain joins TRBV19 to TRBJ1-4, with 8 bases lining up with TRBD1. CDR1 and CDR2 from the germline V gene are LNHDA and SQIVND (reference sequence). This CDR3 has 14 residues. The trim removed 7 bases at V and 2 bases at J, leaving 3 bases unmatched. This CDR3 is CASNQGATNEKLFF. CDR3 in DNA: TGTGCCAGTAACCAGGGGGCGACTAATGAAAAACTGTTTTTT.

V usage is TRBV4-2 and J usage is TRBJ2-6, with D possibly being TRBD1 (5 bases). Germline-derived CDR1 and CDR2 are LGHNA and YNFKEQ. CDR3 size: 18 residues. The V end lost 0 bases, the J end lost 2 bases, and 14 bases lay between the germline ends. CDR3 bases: TGTGCCAGCAGCCAAGAAGGGCCGGTAGGGGCTGGGGCCAACGTCCTGACTTTC. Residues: CASSQEGPVGAGANVLTF.

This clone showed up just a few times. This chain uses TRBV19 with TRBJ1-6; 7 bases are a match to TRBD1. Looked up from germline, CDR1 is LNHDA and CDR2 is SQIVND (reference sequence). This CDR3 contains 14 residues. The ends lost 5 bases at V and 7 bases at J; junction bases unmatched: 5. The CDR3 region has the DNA TGTGCCAGTAGTTGGGGACAGCAAAATTCACCCCTCCACTTT. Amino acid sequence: CASSWGQQNSPLHF.